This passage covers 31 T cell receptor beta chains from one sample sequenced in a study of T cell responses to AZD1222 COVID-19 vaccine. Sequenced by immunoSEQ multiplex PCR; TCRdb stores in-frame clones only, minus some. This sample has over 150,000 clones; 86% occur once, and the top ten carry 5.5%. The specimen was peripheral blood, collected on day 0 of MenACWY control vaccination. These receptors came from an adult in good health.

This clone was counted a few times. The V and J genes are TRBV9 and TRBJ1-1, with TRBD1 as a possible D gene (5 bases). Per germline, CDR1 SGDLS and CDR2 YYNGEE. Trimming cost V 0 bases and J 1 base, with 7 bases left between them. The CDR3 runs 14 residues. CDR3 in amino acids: CASSVGTPNTEAFF. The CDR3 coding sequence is TGTGCCAGCAGCGTAGGGACACCGAACACTGAAGCTTTCTTT.

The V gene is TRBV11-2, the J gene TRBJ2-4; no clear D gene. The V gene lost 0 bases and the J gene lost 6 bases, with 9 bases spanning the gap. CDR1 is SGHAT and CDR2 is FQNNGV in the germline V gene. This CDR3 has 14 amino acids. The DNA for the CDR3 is TGTGCCAGCAGCTTAGAAGGTCCCATAAACATTCAGTACTTC. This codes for CASSLEGPINIQYF.

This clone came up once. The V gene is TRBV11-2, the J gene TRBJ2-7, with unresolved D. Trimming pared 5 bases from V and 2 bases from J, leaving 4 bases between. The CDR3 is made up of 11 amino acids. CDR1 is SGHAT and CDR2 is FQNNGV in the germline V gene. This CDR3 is CASSLTYEQYF. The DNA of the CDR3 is TGTGCCAGCAGCCTTACCTACGAGCAGTACTTC.

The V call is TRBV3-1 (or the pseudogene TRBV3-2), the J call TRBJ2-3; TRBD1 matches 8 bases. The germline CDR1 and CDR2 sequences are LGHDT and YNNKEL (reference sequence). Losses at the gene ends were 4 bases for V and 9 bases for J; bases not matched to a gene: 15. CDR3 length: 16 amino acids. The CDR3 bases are TGTGCCAGCAGCCCTTTCGGACAGGGCCTGGGGGTGACGCAGTATTTT. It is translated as CASSPFGQGLGVTQYF.

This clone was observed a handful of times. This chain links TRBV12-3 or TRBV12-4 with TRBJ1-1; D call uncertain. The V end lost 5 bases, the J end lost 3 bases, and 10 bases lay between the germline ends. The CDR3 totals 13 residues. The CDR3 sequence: CASSPRRDTEAFF. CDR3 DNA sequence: TGTGCCAGCAGTCCCCGGCGGGACACTGAAGCTTTCTTT.

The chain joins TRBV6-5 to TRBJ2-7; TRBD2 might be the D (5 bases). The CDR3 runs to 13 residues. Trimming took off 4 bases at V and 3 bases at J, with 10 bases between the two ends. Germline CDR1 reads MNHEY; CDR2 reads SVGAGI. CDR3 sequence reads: CASSSFRDYEQYF. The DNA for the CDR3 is TGTGCCAGCAGTTCTTTCCGGGACTACGAGCAGTACTTC.

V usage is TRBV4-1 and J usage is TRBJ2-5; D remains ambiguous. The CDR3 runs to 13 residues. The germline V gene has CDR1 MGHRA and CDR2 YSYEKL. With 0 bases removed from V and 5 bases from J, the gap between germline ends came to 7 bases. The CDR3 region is CASSQDEEETQYF. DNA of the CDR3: TGCGCCAGCAGCCAAGATGAGGAGGAGACCCAGTACTTC.

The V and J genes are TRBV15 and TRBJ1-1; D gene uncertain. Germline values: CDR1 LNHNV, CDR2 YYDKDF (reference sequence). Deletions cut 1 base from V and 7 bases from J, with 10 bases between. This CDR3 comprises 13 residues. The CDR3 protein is CATSRGQGLEAFF. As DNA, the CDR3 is TGTGCCACCAGCAGAGGTCAAGGCCTTGAAGCTTTCTTT.

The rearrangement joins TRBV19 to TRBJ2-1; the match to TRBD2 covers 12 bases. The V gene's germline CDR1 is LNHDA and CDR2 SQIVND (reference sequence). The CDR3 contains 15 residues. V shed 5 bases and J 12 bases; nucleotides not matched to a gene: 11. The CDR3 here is CASSPRLAGASGQFF. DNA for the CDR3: TGTGCCAGTAGTCCCCGACTAGCGGGGGCCTCGGGGCAGTTCTTC. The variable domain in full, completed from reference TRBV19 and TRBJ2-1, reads DGGITQSPKYLFRKEGQNVTLSCEQNLNHDAMYWYRQDPGQGLRLIYYSQIVNDFQKGDIAEGYSVSREKKESFPLTVTSAQKNPTAFYLCASSPRLAGASGQFFGPGTRLTVL.

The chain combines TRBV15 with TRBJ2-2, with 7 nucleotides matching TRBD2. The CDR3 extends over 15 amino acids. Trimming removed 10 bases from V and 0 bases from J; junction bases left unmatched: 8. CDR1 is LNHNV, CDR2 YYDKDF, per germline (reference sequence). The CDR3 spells CAIRVRGANTGELFF. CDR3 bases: TGTGCCATTCGGGTTCGGGGGGCGAACACCGGGGAGCTGTTTTTT.

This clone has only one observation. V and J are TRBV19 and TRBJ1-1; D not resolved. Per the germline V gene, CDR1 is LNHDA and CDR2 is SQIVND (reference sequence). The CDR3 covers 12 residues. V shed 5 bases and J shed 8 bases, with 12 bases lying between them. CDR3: CASSSRAVEAFF. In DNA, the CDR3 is TGTGCCAGTAGTTCCCGGGCAGTAGAAGCTTTCTTT.

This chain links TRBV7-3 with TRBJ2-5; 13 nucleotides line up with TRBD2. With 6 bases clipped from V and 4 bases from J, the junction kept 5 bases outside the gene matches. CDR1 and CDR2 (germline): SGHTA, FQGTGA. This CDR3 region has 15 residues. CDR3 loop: CASSFGLAGVETQYF. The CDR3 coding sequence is TGTGCCAGCAGTTTCGGACTAGCGGGAGTAGAGACCCAGTACTTC.

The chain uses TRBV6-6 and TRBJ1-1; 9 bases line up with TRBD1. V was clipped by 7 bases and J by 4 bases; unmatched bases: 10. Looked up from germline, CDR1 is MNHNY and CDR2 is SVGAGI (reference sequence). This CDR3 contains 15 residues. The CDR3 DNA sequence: TGTGCCAGCACGGATCGGACAGGGGATATCACTGAAGCTTTCTTT. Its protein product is CASTDRTGDITEAFF.

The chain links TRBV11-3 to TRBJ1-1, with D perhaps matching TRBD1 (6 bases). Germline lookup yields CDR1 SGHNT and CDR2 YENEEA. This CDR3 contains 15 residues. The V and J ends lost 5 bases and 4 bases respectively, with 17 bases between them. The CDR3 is CASSPPGGAGTEAFF. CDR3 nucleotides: TGTGCCAGCAGCCCCCCCGGGGGCGCGGGCACTGAAGCTTTCTTT.

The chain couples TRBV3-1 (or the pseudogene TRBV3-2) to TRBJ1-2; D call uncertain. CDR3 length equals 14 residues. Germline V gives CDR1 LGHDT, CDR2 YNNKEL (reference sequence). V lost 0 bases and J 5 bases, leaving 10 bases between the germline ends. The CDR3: CASSQDYNGYGYTF. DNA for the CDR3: TGTGCCAGCAGCCAAGATTATAACGGATATGGCTACACCTTC.

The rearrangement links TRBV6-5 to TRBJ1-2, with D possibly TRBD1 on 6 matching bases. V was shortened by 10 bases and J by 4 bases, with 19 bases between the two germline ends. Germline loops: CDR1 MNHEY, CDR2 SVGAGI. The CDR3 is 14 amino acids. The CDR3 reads CATTGGAGPYGYTF. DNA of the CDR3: TGTGCCACGACCGGGGGGGCAGGGCCCTATGGCTACACCTTC.

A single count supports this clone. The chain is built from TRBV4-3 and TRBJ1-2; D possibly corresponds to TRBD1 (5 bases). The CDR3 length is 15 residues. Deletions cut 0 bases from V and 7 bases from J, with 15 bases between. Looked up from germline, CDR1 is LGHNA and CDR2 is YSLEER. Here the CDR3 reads CASSQDRERTTGYTF. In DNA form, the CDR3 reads TGCGCCAGCAGCCAAGACAGGGAGCGAACGACTGGCTACACCTTC.

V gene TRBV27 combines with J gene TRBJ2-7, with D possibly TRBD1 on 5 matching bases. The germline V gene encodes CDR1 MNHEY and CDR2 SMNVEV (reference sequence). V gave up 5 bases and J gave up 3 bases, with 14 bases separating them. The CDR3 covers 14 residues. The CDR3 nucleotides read TGTGCCAGCAGTCCCTTGGCAGGGCGCTACGAGCAGTACTTC. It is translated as CASSPLAGRYEQYF.

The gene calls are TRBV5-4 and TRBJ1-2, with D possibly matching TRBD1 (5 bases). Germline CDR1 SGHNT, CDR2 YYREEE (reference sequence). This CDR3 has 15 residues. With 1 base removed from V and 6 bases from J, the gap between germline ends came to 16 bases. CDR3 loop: CASSLSGGRTNGYTF. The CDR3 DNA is TGTGCCAGCAGCTTGTCTGGGGGAAGAACAAATGGCTACACCTTC.

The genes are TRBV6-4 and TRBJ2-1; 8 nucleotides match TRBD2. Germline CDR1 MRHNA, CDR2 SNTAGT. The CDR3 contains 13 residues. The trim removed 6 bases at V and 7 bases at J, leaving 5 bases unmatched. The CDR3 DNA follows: TGTGCCAGCAGCGGGAGGGCGGGGAATGAGCAGTTCTTC. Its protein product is CASSGRAGNEQFF.

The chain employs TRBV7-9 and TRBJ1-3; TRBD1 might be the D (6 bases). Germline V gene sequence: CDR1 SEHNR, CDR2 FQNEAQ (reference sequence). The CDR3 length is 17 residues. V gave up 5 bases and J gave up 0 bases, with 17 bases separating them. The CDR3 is CASSLGTRVNSGNTIYF. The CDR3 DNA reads TGTGCCAGCAGCCTCGGGACAAGGGTCAACTCTGGAAACACCATATATTTT.

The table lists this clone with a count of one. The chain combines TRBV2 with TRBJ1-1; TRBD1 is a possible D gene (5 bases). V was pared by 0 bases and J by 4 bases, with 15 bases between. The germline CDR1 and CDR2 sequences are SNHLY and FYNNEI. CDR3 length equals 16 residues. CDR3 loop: CASSEAPNAGGTEAFF. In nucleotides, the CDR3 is TGTGCCAGCAGTGAAGCGCCGAACGCTGGGGGCACTGAAGCTTTCTTT.

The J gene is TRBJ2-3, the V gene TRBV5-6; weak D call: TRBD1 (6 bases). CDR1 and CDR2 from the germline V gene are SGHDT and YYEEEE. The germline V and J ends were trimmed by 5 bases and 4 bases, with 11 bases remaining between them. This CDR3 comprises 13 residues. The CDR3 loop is CASRYTGSDTQYF. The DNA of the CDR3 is TGTGCCAGCAGGTATACAGGGTCAGATACGCAGTATTTT.

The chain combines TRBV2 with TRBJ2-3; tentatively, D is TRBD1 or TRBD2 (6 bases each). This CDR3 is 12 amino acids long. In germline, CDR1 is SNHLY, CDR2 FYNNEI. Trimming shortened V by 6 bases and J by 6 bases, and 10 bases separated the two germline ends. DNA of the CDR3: TGTGCCAGCAGCCTAGGGGGGGATACGCAGTATTTT. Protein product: CASSLGGDTQYF.

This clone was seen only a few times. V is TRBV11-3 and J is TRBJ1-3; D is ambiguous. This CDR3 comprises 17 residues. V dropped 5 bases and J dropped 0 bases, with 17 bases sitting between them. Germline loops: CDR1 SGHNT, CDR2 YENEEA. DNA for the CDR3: TGTGCCAGCAGCCCAGACCTAGGCAGACTCTCTGGAAACACCATATATTTT. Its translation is CASSPDLGRLSGNTIYF.

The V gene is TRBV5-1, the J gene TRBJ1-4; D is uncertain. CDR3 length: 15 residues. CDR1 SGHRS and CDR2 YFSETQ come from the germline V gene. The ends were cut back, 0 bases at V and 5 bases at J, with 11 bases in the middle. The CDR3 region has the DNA TGCGCCAGCAGCTTGGATGGCAGTAGCAATGAAAAACTGTTTTTT. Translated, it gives CASSLDGSSNEKLFF.

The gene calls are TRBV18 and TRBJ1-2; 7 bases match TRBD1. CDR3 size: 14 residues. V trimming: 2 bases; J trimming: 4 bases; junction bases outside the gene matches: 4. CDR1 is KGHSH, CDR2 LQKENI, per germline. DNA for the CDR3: TGTGCCAGCTCACCAAGACAGGGAGTCTATGGCTACACCTTC. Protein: CASSPRQGVYGYTF.

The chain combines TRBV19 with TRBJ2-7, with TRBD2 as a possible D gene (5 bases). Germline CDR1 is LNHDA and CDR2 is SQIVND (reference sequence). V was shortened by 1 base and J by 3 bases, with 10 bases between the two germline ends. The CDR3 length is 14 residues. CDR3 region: CASSIGPGLYEQYF. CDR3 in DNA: TGTGCCAGTAGTATAGGCCCTGGACTCTACGAGCAGTACTTC.

CDR3 in amino acids: CASSRLRGRAYGYTF. The CDR3 DNA reads TGTGCCAGCAGCCGCCTCAGGGGGCGCGCGTATGGCTACACCTTC. The chain links TRBV21-1 to TRBJ1-2; the table's TRBD1 call for D was not verified on the DNA. TRBV21-1 is recorded as a pseudogene. The CDR3 has 15 residues.

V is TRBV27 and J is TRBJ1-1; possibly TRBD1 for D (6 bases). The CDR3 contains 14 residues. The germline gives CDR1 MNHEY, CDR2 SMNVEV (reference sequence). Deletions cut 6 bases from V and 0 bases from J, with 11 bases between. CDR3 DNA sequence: TGTGCCAGCAGAGCACAGGGACTGAACACTGAAGCTTTCTTT. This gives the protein CASRAQGLNTEAFF.

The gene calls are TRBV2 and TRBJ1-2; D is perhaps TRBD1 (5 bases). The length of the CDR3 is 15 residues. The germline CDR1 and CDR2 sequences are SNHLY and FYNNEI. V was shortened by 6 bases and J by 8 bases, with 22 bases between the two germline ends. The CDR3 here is CASSPSSGGGQGYTF. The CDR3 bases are TGTGCCAGCAGCCCTAGTTCCGGGGGTGGGCAAGGCTACACCTTC.